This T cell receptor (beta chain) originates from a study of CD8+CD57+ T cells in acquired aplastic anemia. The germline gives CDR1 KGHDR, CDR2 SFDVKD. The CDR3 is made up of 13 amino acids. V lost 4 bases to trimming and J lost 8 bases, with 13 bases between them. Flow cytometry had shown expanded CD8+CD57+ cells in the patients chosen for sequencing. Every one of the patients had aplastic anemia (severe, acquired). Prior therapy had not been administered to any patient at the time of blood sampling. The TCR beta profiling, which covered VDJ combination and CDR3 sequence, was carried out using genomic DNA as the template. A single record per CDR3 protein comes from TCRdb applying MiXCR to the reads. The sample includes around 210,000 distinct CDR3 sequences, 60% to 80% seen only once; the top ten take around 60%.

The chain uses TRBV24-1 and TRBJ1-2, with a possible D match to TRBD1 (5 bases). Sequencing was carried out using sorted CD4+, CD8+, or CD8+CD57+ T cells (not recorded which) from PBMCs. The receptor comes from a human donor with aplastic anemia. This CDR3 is CATSEGTSYGYTF. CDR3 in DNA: TGTGCCACCAGTGAGGGGACTTCTTACGGCTACACCTTC.